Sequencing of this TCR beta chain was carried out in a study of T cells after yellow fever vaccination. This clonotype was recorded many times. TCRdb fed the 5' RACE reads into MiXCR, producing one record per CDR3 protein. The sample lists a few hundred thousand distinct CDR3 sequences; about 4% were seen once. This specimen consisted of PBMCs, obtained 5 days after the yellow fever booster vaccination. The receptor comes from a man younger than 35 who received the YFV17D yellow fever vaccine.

The CDR3 loop is CASSSGLAGGTDTQYF. The CDR3 nucleotides are TGCGCCAGCAGCTCGGGACTAGCGGGAGGCACAGATACGCAGTATTTT. The chain couples TRBV5-1 to TRBJ2-3; TRBD2 matches at 14 bases. Germline CDR1 SGHRS, CDR2 YFSETQ. Germline trimming cut 3 bases from V and 1 base from J; bases unmatched to any gene: 1. The CDR3 is made up of 16 amino acids.